The 30 T cell receptor beta chains presented below share a single source sample, sequenced in a study of T cell changes during pregnancy in multiple sclerosis. Repertoires were generated with immunoSEQ multiplex PCR, while TCRdb's copy carries only in-frame clones and drops some. The table lists about 80,000 clones, approximately 93% of them singletons, with around 0.97% in the top ten. Material: peripheral blood, obtained in the second trimester of pregnancy. Receptors originate from a female donor in good health, enrolled as a control in a pregnancy study.

The chain links TRBV5-8 to TRBJ2-5; D is perhaps TRBD2 (5 bases). The V end was cut by 2 bases, the J end by 4 bases, with 15 bases between. Germline values: CDR1 SGHTS, CDR2 YDEGEE. The CDR3 consists of 15 residues. The CDR3 DNA reads TGTGCCAGCAGCTTTTTAAGGGTGGGGAGAGAGACCCAGTACTTC. It is translated as CASSFLRVGRETQYF.

J is TRBJ2-7 and V is TRBV2; perhaps TRBD2 as D (5 bases). Trimming removed 5 bases at V and 6 bases at J, with 20 bases between. The V gene's germline CDR1 is SNHLY and CDR2 FYNNEI. This CDR3 comprises 15 residues. The CDR3: CASSPGPVRGGEQYF. The CDR3 DNA follows: TGTGCCAGCAGTCCGGGCCCCGTCCGGGGTGGCGAGCAGTACTTC.

V is TRBV2 and J is TRBJ2-5; D is perhaps TRBD2 (6 bases). CDR1 and CDR2 (germline): SNHLY, FYNNEI. Trimming shortened V by 7 bases and J by 4 bases, and 19 bases separated the two germline ends. CDR3 length: 15 residues. CDR3 amino acids: CASTELATGGETQYF. The CDR3 nucleotides are TGTGCCAGCACCGAACTGGCTACCGGGGGAGAGACCCAGTACTTC.

The chain carries TRBV5-4 and TRBJ2-5; TRBD2 matches 8 bases. This CDR3 contains 14 residues. V lost 0 bases and J lost 7; bases outside the gene matches: 5. Per the germline V gene, CDR1 is SGHNT and CDR2 is YYREEE (reference sequence). CDR3 coding DNA: TGTGCCAGCAGCTTGGGAGCGGGAGTGGCGACCCAGTACTTC. Translating it yields CASSLGAGVATQYF.

The chain employs TRBV19 and TRBJ2-1, with 8 bases matching TRBD2. This CDR3 comprises 17 residues. Germline assignment: CDR1 LNHDA and CDR2 SQIVND (reference sequence). V lost 4 bases and J lost 4; bases outside the gene matches: 12. In nucleotides, the CDR3 is TGTGCCAGTAGTAGGGCAGGGAGCGGGGGACCGTACAATGAGCAGTTCTTC. This translates into CASSRAGSGGPYNEQFF.

The genes are TRBV28 and TRBJ1-2; D is unresolved. This CDR3 spans 13 amino acids. The germline gives CDR1 MDHEN, CDR2 SYDVKM. Trimming removed 3 bases from V and 1 base from J, with 6 bases in between. The CDR3 sequence: CASSFQFNYGYTF. Here the CDR3 DNA reads TGTGCCAGCAGTTTTCAGTTTAACTATGGCTACACCTTC.

This chain uses TRBV5-1 with TRBJ1-3; no clear D. CDR3 length: 15 residues. Germline loops: CDR1 SGHRS, CDR2 YFSETQ. Deletions cut 1 base from V and 2 bases from J, with 10 bases between. In nucleotides, the CDR3 is TGCGCCAGCAGCTTGCTGGGAGGCGCTGGAAACACCATATATTTT. It codes for CASSLLGGAGNTIYF. The complete variable domain, with remaining parts taken from reference TRBV5-1 and TRBJ1-3, reads KAGVTQTPRYLIKTRGQQVTLSCSPISGHRSVSWYQQTPGQGLQFLFEYFSETQRNKGNFPGRFSGRQFSNSRSEMNVSTLELGDSALYLCASSLLGGAGNTIYFGEGSWLTVV.

V gene TRBV23-1 combines with J gene TRBJ2-5; 7 bases are a match to TRBD1. TRBV23-1 is marked as an open reading frame, function uncertain. Trimming took 0 bases from V and 5 from J; bases not matched to a gene: 15. This CDR3 has 18 residues. The CDR3 here is CASSQSPTGPADGETQYF. CDR3 DNA sequence: TGCGCCAGCAGTCAATCCCCGACAGGGCCCGCGGACGGGGAGACCCAGTACTTC.

This clone was picked up one time. V gene TRBV5-1 combines with J gene TRBJ2-5; 11 bases map to TRBD1. The V segment lost 4 bases and the J segment 6 bases; nucleotides outside the gene matches: 11. Germline V gives CDR1 SGHRS, CDR2 YFSETQ. This CDR3 spans 16 amino acids. CDR3 sequence reads: CASSPTGTGGMKTQYF. CDR3 bases: TGCGCCAGCAGCCCAACCGGGACAGGGGGAATGAAGACCCAGTACTTC.

The CDR3 bases are TGTGCCAGCAGTTCAACCCCGCTCAGGGGGGCATCCTACGAGCAGTACTTC. Amino acid sequence: CASSSTPLRGASYEQYF. The chain carries TRBV28 and TRBJ2-7, with TRBD1 as a possible D gene (7 bases). Trimming cost V 4 bases and J 1 base, with 20 bases left between them. CDR3 length equals 17 residues. Germline values: CDR1 MDHEN, CDR2 SYDVKM. Complete variable domain (other parts from reference TRBV28 and TRBJ2-7): DVKVTQSSRYLVKRTGEKVFLECVQDMDHENMFWYRQDPGLGLRLIYFSYDVKMKEKGDIPEGYSVSREKKERFSLILESASTNQTSMYLCASSSTPLRGASYEQYFGPGTRLTVT.

This chain links TRBV25-1 with TRBJ2-2; 11 positions match TRBD2. This CDR3 region has 15 residues. The germline V gene has CDR1 MGHDK and CDR2 SYGVNS. The J segment lost 2 bases and the V segment lost 6 bases, leaving 2 bases of the junction unmatched. The CDR3: CASRGTSGNTGELFF. The CDR3 bases are TGTGCCAGCAGGGGGACTAGCGGAAACACCGGGGAGCTGTTTTTT.

The chain has TRBV19 and TRBJ1-5; D is perhaps TRBD1 (5 bases). The CDR3 totals 12 residues. Germline V gene sequence: CDR1 LNHDA, CDR2 SQIVND (reference sequence). V was cut by 5 bases and J by 9 bases, with 11 bases left in between. In DNA form, the CDR3 reads TGTGCCAGTAGTCAGGGCCCGGCGCCCCAGCATTTT. This translates into CASSQGPAPQHF.

The chain links TRBV5-6 to TRBJ2-7; the match to TRBD2 covers 12 bases. This CDR3 comprises 17 residues. V shed 0 bases, J shed 0 bases, and the junction held 4 bases outside the gene matches. The germline CDR1 and CDR2 sequences are SGHDT and YYEEEE. The CDR3: CASSLGGLAGPSYEQYF. CDR3 coding DNA: TGTGCCAGCAGCTTGGGGGGACTAGCGGGCCCCTCCTACGAGCAGTACTTC.

The rearrangement uses TRBV5-1 and TRBJ2-2; 10 nucleotides align to TRBD2. V gave up 4 bases and J gave up 2 bases; unmatched junction bases: 5. The CDR3 is made up of 16 amino acids. Looked up from germline, CDR1 is SGHRS and CDR2 is YFSETQ. CDR3 nucleotide sequence: TGCGCCAGCAGCCAGCGGACTAGCGGTAACACCGGGGAGCTGTTTTTT. Amino acid sequence: CASSQRTSGNTGELFF. Full variable domain (rest looked up from reference TRBV5-1 and TRBJ2-2): KAGVTQTPRYLIKTRGQQVTLSCSPISGHRSVSWYQQTPGQGLQFLFEYFSETQRNKGNFPGRFSGRQFSNSRSEMNVSTLELGDSALYLCASSQRTSGNTGELFFGEGSRLTVL.

The CDR3 sequence is CASSLVLTGGGETQYF. The CDR3 DNA is TGTGCCAGCAGCTTAGTGCTCACAGGGGGCGGAGAGACCCAGTACTTC. The gene calls are TRBV7-9 and TRBJ2-5; 9 bases align to TRBD1. In germline, CDR1 is SEHNR, CDR2 FQNEAQ (reference sequence). With V trimmed by 1 base and J by 4 bases, 7 bases remained unmatched. The length of the CDR3 is 16 residues.

The rearrangement joins TRBV9 to TRBJ1-3, with TRBD1 matching over 9 bases. Germline V gene sequence: CDR1 SGDLS, CDR2 YYNGEE. V lost 3 bases to trimming and J lost 6 bases; unmatched junction nucleotides: 4. This CDR3 comprises 14 residues. CDR3 residues: CASSARDRANTIYF. The CDR3 bases are TGTGCCAGCAGCGCGAGGGACAGGGCAAACACCATATATTTT.

The rearrangement uses TRBV29-1 and TRBJ1-1; the D gene is possibly TRBD1 (6 bases). Trimming pared 3 bases from V and 9 bases from J, leaving 17 bases between. The germline gives CDR1 SQVTM, CDR2 ANQGSEA. The CDR3 spans 13 residues. CDR3 DNA sequence: TGCAGCGTTGATCGGGGGGCTCTTCTACAAGCTTTCTTT. Translated, it gives CSVDRGALLQAFF.

This clone has more than one count but fewer than ten. The CDR3 reads CASSLGTGRGGYEQYF. For the CDR3, the DNA is TGTGCCAGCAGCTTGGGGACCGGAAGGGGTGGCTACGAGCAGTACTTC. The chain employs TRBV5-8 and TRBJ2-7; perhaps TRBD1 as D (5 bases). The CDR3 spans 16 residues. V gave up 0 bases and J gave up 3 bases, with 16 bases separating them. CDR1 and CDR2 from the germline V gene are SGHTS and YDEGEE. Drawing the rest from reference TRBV5-8 and TRBJ2-7, the complete variable domain is EAGVTQSPTHLIKTRGQQATLRCSPISGHTSVYWYQQALGLGLQFLLWYDEGEERNRGNFPPRFSGRQFPNYSSELNVNALELEDSALYLCASSLGTGRGGYEQYFGPGTRLTVT.

The V and J genes are TRBV2 and TRBJ2-7; 8 nucleotides match TRBD1. V was clipped by 6 bases and J by 5 bases; unmatched bases: 6. The germline gives CDR1 SNHLY, CDR2 FYNNEI. The CDR3 runs to 13 residues. The CDR3 sequence: CASSDRGVDEQYF. The CDR3 DNA sequence: TGTGCCAGCAGCGACAGGGGCGTCGACGAGCAGTACTTC.

The chain combines TRBV30 with TRBJ2-7; D may be TRBD1 (6 bases). Trimming pared 5 bases from V and 5 bases from J, leaving 22 bases between. The CDR3 loop spans 15 amino acids. Germline loops: CDR1 GTSNPN, CDR2 SVGIG (reference sequence). CDR3 protein: CAWGSSTGKPHEQYF. CDR3 bases: TGTGCCTGGGGTTCCAGCACAGGGAAGCCCCACGAGCAGTACTTC. Full variable domain (rest looked up from reference TRBV30 and TRBJ2-7): SQTIHQWPATLVQPVGSPLSLECTVEGTSNPNLYWYRQAAGRGLQLLFYSVGIGQISSEVPQNLSASRPQDRQFILSSKKLLLSDSGFYLCAWGSSTGKPHEQYFGPGTRLTVT.

The rearrangement joins TRBV5-6 to TRBJ2-3; a possible D gene is TRBD2 (5 bases). V was cut by 4 bases and J by 0 bases, with 9 bases left in between. Germline V gives CDR1 SGHDT, CDR2 YYEEEE. This CDR3 is 14 amino acids long. CDR3 loop: CASSVGLSTDTQYF. The DNA of the CDR3 is TGTGCCAGCAGCGTTGGACTGAGCACAGATACGCAGTATTTT.

V and J are TRBV7-2 and TRBJ2-1; 9 bases line up with TRBD2. CDR3 length: 14 residues. Germline lookup yields CDR1 SGHTA and CDR2 FQGNSA. V gave up 6 bases and J gave up 9 bases; unmatched junction bases: 9. CDR3 DNA sequence: TGTGCCAGCAGTCCCGGACTAGCGCGGAGTGAGCAGTTCTTC. Translating gives CASSPGLARSEQFF.

The rearrangement uses TRBV11-2 and TRBJ1-5, with 11 bases lining up with TRBD1. The CDR3 length is 17 residues. The ends lost 5 bases at V and 2 bases at J; junction bases unmatched: 8. The germline gives CDR1 SGHAT, CDR2 FQNNGV. In DNA form, the CDR3 reads TGTGCCAGCAGCGCGGGACAGGGGGTAAGGGGCAATCAGCCCCAGCATTTT. Amino acid sequence: CASSAGQGVRGNQPQHF.

The rearrangement links TRBV27 to TRBJ2-7; 9 bases fit TRBD1. The CDR3 covers 16 residues. The junction had 15 bases not matched to a gene; V was cut back by 5 bases and J by 7 bases. The germline gives CDR1 MNHEY, CDR2 SMNVEV (reference sequence). The CDR3 DNA reads TGTGCCAGCAGTGGTGGCGCTGGGACAGGGCTTAAGGAGCAGTACTTC. Translation: CASSGGAGTGLKEQYF.

The chain couples TRBV19 to TRBJ1-3; 7 bases fit TRBD1. V gave up 8 bases and J gave up 2 bases; unmatched junction bases: 6. Germline loops: CDR1 LNHDA, CDR2 SQIVND (reference sequence). The CDR3 spans 14 residues. CDR3 protein: CASSPTGAGNTIYF. As DNA, the CDR3 is TGTGCCAGTTCTCCCACAGGGGCTGGAAACACCATATATTTT.

The chain carries TRBV27 and TRBJ2-1; D is possibly TRBD1 (5 bases). V was trimmed by 2 bases and J by 0 bases, leaving 11 bases between them. Germline V lookup: CDR1 MNHEY, CDR2 SMNVEV (reference sequence). This CDR3 is built from 16 residues. The CDR3 loop is CASSLTTDSSYNEQFF. The CDR3 DNA reads TGTGCCAGCAGTTTAACGACAGATAGCTCCTACAATGAGCAGTTCTTC.

The chain links TRBV5-1 to TRBJ2-7; possibly TRBD1 for D (5 bases). This CDR3 comprises 15 residues. Germline CDR1 reads SGHRS; CDR2 reads YFSETQ. Trimming cost V 0 bases and J 6 bases, with 16 bases left between them. CDR3 DNA: TGCGCCAGCAGCTTGGGACAGCCCCAAATTGCCGAGCAGTACTTC. This sequence encodes CASSLGQPQIAEQYF.

CDR3 nucleotides: TGTGCCAGCAGTTCCCCGTCTAATGGAGAACCGGGCTACACCTTC. Its translation is CASSSPSNGEPGYTF. The V and J genes are TRBV6-5 and TRBJ1-2; D is unclear. There are 15 residues in the CDR3. Germline V lookup: CDR1 MNHEY, CDR2 SVGAGI. Trimming took off 4 bases at V and 8 bases at J, with 20 bases between the two ends.

This rearrangement joins TRBV12-1 to TRBJ2-1; no check of the table's D call, TRBD1, against the DNA was made. TRBV12-1 is noted as a pseudogene. This CDR3 is 14 amino acids long. In DNA form, the CDR3 reads TGTGCCAGCAGCTTTTGCCAGGGTGACAATGAGCAGTTCTTC. This gives the protein CASSFCQGDNEQFF.

The chain links TRBV7-9 to TRBJ2-7, with 7 bases lining up with TRBD2. The junction had 6 bases not matched to a gene; V was cut back by 5 bases and J by 2 bases. Germline assignment: CDR1 SEHNR and CDR2 FQNEAQ (reference sequence). This CDR3 comprises 14 residues. This CDR3 reads CASSRLAGAYEQYF. The CDR3 region has the DNA TGTGCCAGCAGCCGACTAGCTGGGGCCTACGAGCAGTACTTC.